A selection of T cell receptor beta chains follows, all from one sample in a study of T cells after yellow fever vaccination. TCRdb redid the calling of the 5' RACE reads with MiXCR, one entry per CDR3 protein. The table has 15,000 to 20,000 distinct CDR3 sequences, around 4% seen once. Here the sequenced sample was PBMCs, either bulk or a sorted T-cell subset (CD4+, CD8+, memory, or dextramer-sorted; not recorded which), taken 15 days after the yellow fever booster vaccination. The receptors were gathered from a man younger than 45 who received the YFV17D yellow fever vaccine. CDR3s include the opening cysteine and the closing phenylalanine or tryptophan.

J,V,CDR3
TRBJ2-5,TRBV7-6,CASRMTTGPTETQYF
TRBJ2-3,TRBV29-1,CSVEGGGFSGSTDTQYF
TRBJ2-1,TRBV12-3/TRBV12-4,CASSLHGPSSYNEQFF
TRBJ2-1,TRBV14,CASSQEGASNEQFF
TRBJ2-5,TRBV28,CAGGSIGETQYF
TRBJ1-5,TRBV10-3,CAISERGDNQPQHF
TRBJ1-2,TRBV5-1,CASSDLLGTDGYTF
TRBJ2-1,TRBV28,CASSPGTVWDEQFF
TRBJ2-7,TRBV12-5,CASGLLTEQYF
TRBJ2-1,TRBV7-3,CASSLHLSGGYNEQFF
TRBJ2-1,TRBV12-3/TRBV12-4,CASSFFPPGQGSYNEQFF
TRBJ2-1,TRBV6-2/TRBV6-3,CASSYQGNEQFF
TRBJ2-7,TRBV10-3,CAISEPLLTSEVNEQYF
TRBJ1-2,TRBV16,CASSQGAGYGYTF
TRBJ2-1,TRBV18,CASSPLAPSYNEQFF
TRBJ2-7,TRBV28,CASSSADRGFSYEQYF
TRBJ2-1,TRBV18,CASSPRREGEQFF
TRBJ2-2,TRBV6-2/TRBV6-3,CASSAVNTGELFF
TRBJ2-6,TRBV6-5,CASSFSSGSSGANVLTF
TRBJ2-1,TRBV20-1,CSARDVRGRGGDEQFF
TRBJ2-7,TRBV25-1,CASSAPARPPYEQYF
TRBJ2-2,TRBV3-1,CASSHLVAGANTGELFF
TRBJ2-5,TRBV28,CASSLGGTTPETQYF
TRBJ2-7,TRBV7-2,CASSSTTRRAPHEQYF
TRBJ2-7,TRBV4-1,CASSQEDSSYEQYF
TRBJ1-1,TRBV29-1,CSDWTGGLYTEAFF
TRBJ2-7,TRBV7-2,CASSSQPGLPVEQYF
TRBJ2-1,TRBV20-1,CSARDGPGLAVYNEQFF
TRBJ2-4,TRBV4-3,CASSQGLETVPGTKNIQYF
TRBJ2-2,TRBV7-2,CASSLITGAGELFF
TRBJ2-5,TRBV19,CASGTFRETQYF
TRBJ1-4,TRBV4-1,CASSHTTDQSRQKLFF
TRBJ2-1,TRBV29-1,CSGSGRADEQFF
TRBJ2-7,TRBV12-3/TRBV12-4,CASSSDSDLAYEQYF
TRBJ2-1,TRBV5-6,CASSMASNEQFF
TRBJ1-1,TRBV5-1,CASSLGPNTEAFF
TRBJ2-2,TRBV7-3,CASSTSTGEAGELFF
TRBJ1-1,TRBV4-3,CASSQGTGVERSFF
TRBJ2-7,TRBV12-3/TRBV12-4,CASSLTYEQYF
TRBJ2-7,TRBV3-1,CASSPRLPSGTHEQYF
TRBJ2-7,TRBV11-3,CASSLGEGAGEQYF
TRBJ2-7,TRBV7-2,CASSRGRGQGSYEQYF
TRBJ2-1,TRBV7-3,CASSLRGNGGNEQFF
TRBJ2-7,TRBV7-2,CVSRQPIRAYEQYF
TRBJ2-7,TRBV4-2,CASSQERGLIYEQYF
TRBJ1-5,TRBV20-1,CSANAGQGDQPQHF
TRBJ2-1,TRBV29-1,CSGDRNQFF
TRBJ2-6,TRBV5-6,CASSGSGANVLTF
TRBJ1-1,TRBV13,CTICLEYGTEAFF
TRBJ2-5,TRBV5-1,CASSLSTSVETQYF
TRBJ2-1,TRBV28,CASMGTSYNEQFF
TRBJ2-2,TRBV11-3,CASSGAGTGELFF
TRBJ2-1,TRBV2,CASSAGPLVVF
TRBJ2-7,TRBV2,CASSGGGGTGLYEQYF